Listed below are T cell receptor beta chains from one sample, sequenced in a study of shared clonotypes between healthy human individuals. Some clones are missing from TCRdb's copy, which holds only in-frame ones; the method was immunoSEQ multiplex PCR. The data hold about 2.3 million clones, with roughly 90% observed a single time. Source material: naive CD4+ T cells from PBMCs. These receptor sequences come from a young man in good health. Some clones in this sample may be carry-over from other donors' samples. CDR3s include the opening cysteine and the closing phenylalanine or tryptophan. Fields, in order: D gene, V gene, J gene, clone size, CDR3 length, CDR3 protein, CDR3 DNA. D genes are given only for firm matches. Clone sizes are given selectively: once, few, many, or a class where the clone is expanded.

d_gene: TRBD1; v_gene: TRBV9; j_gene: TRBJ1-4; abundance: -; len: 14; CDR3aa: CASSGQGRNEKLFF; CDR3nt: TGTGCCAGCAGCGGACAGGGCAGGAATGAAAAACTGTTTTTT
d_gene: -; v_gene: TRBV15; j_gene: TRBJ2-7; abundance: -; len: 15; CDR3aa: CATSRDTSRTYEQYF; CDR3nt: TGTGCCACCAGCAGAGATACCAGTAGGACCTACGAGCAGTACTTC
d_gene: -; v_gene: TRBV5-1; j_gene: TRBJ2-7; abundance: -; len: 13; CDR3aa: CASSSAGGYEQYF; CDR3nt: TGCGCCAGCAGCTCAGCAGGGGGGTACGAGCAGTACTTC
d_gene: -; v_gene: TRBV5-1; j_gene: TRBJ2-1; abundance: -; len: 15; CDR3aa: CASSPPNLGGIEQFF; CDR3nt: TGCGCCAGCAGCCCACCAAATCTCGGAGGGATCGAGCAGTTCTTC
d_gene: -; v_gene: TRBV19; j_gene: TRBJ2-5; abundance: -; len: 16; CDR3aa: CASRNNPGSPQETQYF; CDR3nt: TGTGCCAGTAGGAACAACCCAGGGAGTCCCCAAGAGACCCAGTACTTC
d_gene: TRBD1; v_gene: TRBV29-1; j_gene: TRBJ1-5; abundance: -; len: 13; CDR3aa: CSVTGQGSQPQHF; CDR3nt: TGCAGCGTTACGGGACAGGGGAGTCAGCCCCAGCATTTT
d_gene: -; v_gene: TRBV11-2; j_gene: TRBJ2-7; abundance: -; len: 17; CDR3aa: CASSSDITGGLAYEQYF; CDR3nt: TGTGCCAGCAGCTCGGACATTACGGGCGGCCTGGCCTACGAGCAGTACTTC
d_gene: TRBD1; v_gene: TRBV12-5; j_gene: TRBJ1-2; abundance: -; len: 14; CDR3aa: CASGLVGGARGYTF; CDR3nt: TGTGCTAGTGGTTTGGTAGGGGGCGCGAGGGGCTACACCTTC
d_gene: TRBD1; v_gene: TRBV28; j_gene: TRBJ2-4; abundance: once; len: 14; CDR3aa: CASSPGQDENIQYF; CDR3nt: TGTGCCAGCAGTCCGGGACAGGACGAAAACATTCAGTACTTC
d_gene: -; v_gene: TRBV6-6; j_gene: TRBJ2-3; abundance: -; len: 11; CDR3aa: CASKTRDTQYF; CDR3nt: TGTGCCAGCAAAACCCGGGATACGCAGTATTTT
d_gene: -; v_gene: TRBV7-8; j_gene: TRBJ2-7; abundance: -; len: 15; CDR3aa: CASSLNARVGYEQYF; CDR3nt: TGTGCCAGCAGCTTAAACGCCAGGGTTGGTTACGAGCAGTACTTC
d_gene: -; v_gene: TRBV28; j_gene: TRBJ1-1; abundance: -; len: 11; CDR3aa: CASWAGTEAFF; CDR3nt: TGTGCCAGCTGGGCAGGGACTGAAGCTTTCTTT
d_gene: -; v_gene: TRBV28; j_gene: TRBJ1-2; abundance: -; len: 15; CDR3aa: CASSPSGVPVYGYTF; CDR3nt: TGTGCCAGCAGTCCGTCCGGGGTCCCGGTGTATGGCTACACCTTC
d_gene: -; v_gene: TRBV29-1; j_gene: TRBJ1-2; abundance: few; len: 11; CDR3aa: CSVLRGDGYTF; CDR3nt: TGCAGCGTCTTAAGAGGGGATGGCTACACCTTC
d_gene: -; v_gene: TRBV10-3; j_gene: TRBJ2-1; abundance: -; len: 15; CDR3aa: CATKEIADSYNEQFF; CDR3nt: TGTGCCACCAAGGAAATAGCGGACTCCTACAATGAGCAGTTCTTC
d_gene: TRBD1; v_gene: TRBV30; j_gene: TRBJ2-7; abundance: -; len: 14; CDR3aa: CAWSRTGGPYEQYF; CDR3nt: TGTGCCTGGAGTAGGACAGGGGGACCCTACGAGCAGTACTTC
d_gene: -; v_gene: TRBV15; j_gene: TRBJ2-3; abundance: -; len: 15; CDR3aa: CATSNSETITDTQYF; CDR3nt: TGTGCCACCAGCAATTCGGAGACTATCACAGATACGCAGTATTTT
d_gene: TRBD1; v_gene: TRBV2; j_gene: TRBJ2-1; abundance: -; len: 15; CDR3aa: CASSGGDRALYEQFF; CDR3nt: TGTGCCAGCAGTGGAGGAGACAGGGCTCTCTATGAGCAGTTCTTC
d_gene: -; v_gene: TRBV29-1; j_gene: TRBJ2-3; abundance: -; len: 14; CDR3aa: CSAALWGSADTQYF; CDR3nt: TGCAGCGCCGCCCTTTGGGGGAGTGCCGATACGCAGTATTTT
d_gene: TRBD2; v_gene: TRBV18; j_gene: TRBJ2-2; abundance: -; len: 17; CDR3aa: CASSLNGLAGVPGELFF; CDR3nt: TGTGCCAGCTCCCTTAACGGACTAGCGGGAGTTCCCGGGGAGCTGTTTTTT
d_gene: TRBD2; v_gene: TRBV29-1; j_gene: TRBJ2-7; abundance: -; len: 12; CDR3aa: CSVVLAGYEQYF; CDR3nt: TGCAGCGTTGTACTAGCGGGATACGAGCAGTACTTC
d_gene: TRBD2; v_gene: TRBV5-4; j_gene: TRBJ2-3; abundance: -; len: 15; CDR3aa: CASSLLSGSTDTQYF; CDR3nt: TGTGCCAGCAGCTTGCTTAGCGGGAGCACAGATACGCAGTATTTT
d_gene: -; v_gene: TRBV10-3; j_gene: TRBJ1-2; abundance: -; len: 16; CDR3aa: CAISESTNTPNYGYTF; CDR3nt: TGTGCCATCAGTGAGTCAACCAACACACCTAACTATGGCTACACCTTC
d_gene: TRBD1; v_gene: TRBV5-1; j_gene: TRBJ2-5; abundance: -; len: 16; CDR3aa: CASSETTGGGGETQYF; CDR3nt: TGCGCCAGCAGCGAAACCACAGGGGGCGGTGGGGAGACCCAGTACTTC
d_gene: -; v_gene: TRBV7-6; j_gene: TRBJ2-2; abundance: -; len: 14; CDR3aa: CASSLQLYTGELFF; CDR3nt: TGTGCCAGCAGCTTACAACTTTACACCGGGGAGCTGTTTTTT
d_gene: -; v_gene: TRBV6-1; j_gene: TRBJ2-1; abundance: -; len: 13; CDR3aa: CASSGRQYNEQFF; CDR3nt: TGTGCCAGCAGTGGACGACAGTACAATGAGCAGTTCTTC
d_gene: -; v_gene: TRBV28; j_gene: TRBJ2-2; abundance: -; len: 14; CDR3aa: CASSYRENTGELFF; CDR3nt: TGTGCCAGCAGTTACAGAGAGAACACCGGGGAGCTGTTTTTT